This is a list of T cell receptor beta chains from one sample in a study of blood T cell repertoires in COVID-19. The method was immunoSEQ multiplex PCR; TCRdb's version includes in-frame clones alone and lacks a portion of them. The data hold roughly 340,000 clones, with more than 75% observed a single time. Material: peripheral blood. These receptors originate from a woman aged 18-29 years who had recovered from COVID-19. Each CDR3 is given with its conserved first and last residue. The D gene is left open where the match is weak. Clone size is stated in some rows and not others, as once, few, many or a class when expanded.

size	V	D	J	CDR3	DNA
once	TRBV18	NA	TRBJ1-5	CASSPSGSGQPQHF	TGTGCCAGCTCACCATCAGGGTCGGGTCAGCCCCAGCATTTT
few	TRBV25-1	NA	TRBJ1-2	CASSSGPYYGYTF	TGTGCCAGCAGTTCTGGGCCTTACTATGGCTACACCTTC
NA	TRBV29-1	NA	TRBJ2-1	CSVEVSRDFNEQFF	TGCAGCGTTGAAGTGAGTCGGGATTTCAATGAGCAGTTCTTC
NA	TRBV12-5	TRBD2	TRBJ2-3	CASGLSTGEREVTDTQYF	TGTGCTAGTGGTTTGTCGACCGGTGAGCGGGAGGTGACAGATACGCAGTATTTT
NA	TRBV9	TRBD1	TRBJ1-1	CASSVTPGGSTEAFF	TGTGCCAGCAGCGTGACCCCAGGGGGTAGCACTGAAGCTTTCTTT
NA	TRBV7-9	NA	TRBJ1-1	CASSARVNTEAFF	TGTGCCAGCAGCGCTCGAGTGAACACTGAAGCTTTCTTT
NA	TRBV7-2	NA	TRBJ1-4	CASSPGGWRDLGKLFF	TGTGCCAGCAGCCCCGGAGGTTGGAGAGATTTGGGAAAACTGTTTTTT
NA	TRBV2	TRBD1	TRBJ2-3	CASSDGEGTGLSDTQYF	TGTGCCAGCAGTGATGGAGAGGGGACAGGGTTATCTGATACGCAGTATTTT
NA	TRBV11-3	TRBD2	TRBJ2-5	CASSLSVGRGETQYF	TGTGCCAGCAGCCTTAGTGTGGGGAGGGGAGAGACCCAGTACTTC
NA	TRBV29-1	TRBD2	TRBJ2-5	CSVHSGGLETQYF	TGCAGCGTTCATAGCGGGGGTTTAGAGACCCAGTACTTC
NA	TRBV6-5	NA	TRBJ1-6	CASTQGLWGSPLHF	TGTGCCAGCACCCAGGGACTGTGGGGTTCACCCCTCCACTTT
NA	TRBV7-9	TRBD1	TRBJ2-1	CASSARTGPDEQFF	TGTGCCAGCAGCGCCCGGACAGGACCCGATGAGCAGTTCTTC
NA	TRBV18	TRBD1	TRBJ1-1	CASSPLVGQAREAFF	TGTGCCAGCTCACCGTTAGTGGGACAGGCCCGTGAAGCTTTCTTT
NA	TRBV11-3	NA	TRBJ1-3	CASSPRQQTSGNTIYF	TGTGCCAGCAGCCCCCGACAGCAAACCTCTGGAAACACCATATATTTT
NA	TRBV5-6	NA	TRBJ1-3	CASSLIAGGPGNTIYF	TGTGCCAGCAGCTTGATCGCGGGGGGTCCCGGAAACACCATATATTTT
once	TRBV27	TRBD1	TRBJ1-1	CASSRYRGMGTEAFF	TGTGCCAGCAGTAGGTACAGGGGAATGGGGACTGAAGCTTTCTTT
NA	TRBV27	TRBD1	TRBJ1-1	CASRFIDRGNTEAFF	TGTGCCAGCAGATTTATAGACAGGGGGAACACTGAAGCTTTCTTT
NA	TRBV3-1/TRBV3-2	NA	TRBJ2-4	CASSQGGNIQYF	TGTGCCAGCAGCCAAGGCGGAAACATTCAGTACTTC
NA	TRBV29-1	NA	TRBJ1-2	CSVEYNVNYGYTF	TGCAGCGTTGAGTACAACGTTAACTATGGCTACACCTTC
NA	TRBV19	TRBD2	TRBJ2-2	CASVRLAGVTNTGELFF	TGTGCCAGCGTCAGACTAGCGGGAGTTACGAACACCGGGGAGCTGTTTTTT
NA	TRBV5-1	NA	TRBJ2-3	CASSGTGTTDTQYF	TGCGCCAGCAGCGGTACAGGGACCACAGATACGCAGTATTTT